This T cell receptor (beta chain) was sequenced during a study of regulatory T cells in long-lasting Graves disease. Libraries of TCR beta came from iRepertoire HTBI primers plus Arm-PCR of CDR3 regions. TCRdb reprocessed the multiplex PCR reads with MiXCR, giving one entry per CDR3 protein. Of around 500,000 distinct CDR3 sequences listed, roughly 16% are singletons. The time point is: newly diagnosed GD, antithyroid drugs for less than 3 months. PBMC RNA served as the TCR library source. Criteria from the American Thyroid Association guidelines were applied to diagnose Graves' disease. This clonotype was counted ten times or more. There are 14 residues in the CDR3. Trimming removed 2 bases at V and 4 bases at J, with 11 bases between. CDR1 and CDR2 (germline): MNHEY, SVGAGI. This sample also appeared in a second study, on T cells in Graves' hyperthyroidism and ophthalmopathy. As reported in that work: Researchers defined stable Graves' hyperthyroidism as no ophthalmopathy progression within 18 months.

The clonotype comes from a woman aged 35 to 59 with Graves disease. Sequenced material: peripheral blood mononuclear cells (PBMCs), taken at new diagnosis, from a patient treated with antithyroid drugs. The V call is TRBV6-5, the J call TRBJ1-2, with TRBD1 as a possible D gene (6 bases). The CDR3 loop is CASSYAGTPYGYTF. For the CDR3, the DNA is TGTGCCAGCAGTTACGCCGGGACACCCTATGGCTACACCTTC.